This TCR beta chain was profiled in a study of blood T cell repertoires in COVID-19 (dated by TCRdb to about 2020). At the level of the whole study: ImmuneRACE Cohort 3 recovered participants were defined by two consecutive negative NP/OP PCR tests, healthcare professional clearance, or symptom resolution. The material from the prospective study consisted of cDNA or gDNA derived from T cells, B-cell-depleted T cells, or PBMCs. Samples came from the ongoing ImmuneRACE study (first 160 participants) plus 1,254 subjects from 6 global collaborators. The repertoires were released in a freely available public database intended as a resource for research on the immune response to SARS-CoV-2. Sample metadata almost always included a de-identified subject ID, COVID-19 status, age in years and sex. Samples from collaborators originated in the United States, Italy and Spain and spanned both the acute and convalescent phases of COVID-19. The dataset comprised deeply sampled blood TCRbeta repertoires from subjects exposed to, actively infected with, or recovered from COVID-19. HLA class I and class II types, where available, came from metadata supplied by the sample provider rather than from assay-based typing. General findings and caveats noted by the study authors: Clinical and demographic metadata were provided uncurated, with the amount varying by source and participant.

TCRbeta CDR3 regions were amplified from genomic DNA using the immunoSEQ Assay, a bias-controlled multiplex PCR. The original methods were these. The number of nucleated cells in each sample was estimated from the amplification of reference gene primers within the assay. Sequence reads were collapsed and filtered to measure the absolute abundance of every unique TCRbeta CDR3 rearrangement. For each sample, productive Simpson clonality was calculated as the square root of Simpson's diversity index over productive rearrangements. This is the immuneACCESS table as TCRdb keeps it, with only in-frame sequences that have V and J called. A part of the clones is gone; compared with another copy, unresolved V genes explain less than half, and the rest is unexplained. V and J calls and clone size are given by that table; D and trimming were obtained from the DNA. The sample data list hundreds of thousands of clones, and about 86% of these were observed just once. In total, the top ten clones hold roughly 3.2% of the sample.

In the prospective study, participants were about 18 to 89 years old, resided in about two dozen geographic areas of the United States, and were enrolled through a virtual design. Cohort assignment in the prospective study relied on participant-reported clinical history from a screening survey and a study questionnaire. In the prospective study, whole blood, serum and a nasopharyngeal or oropharyngeal swab were collected from each participant by mobile phlebotomists. Additional blood draws and questionnaires over an approximately two-month period could optionally be provided by prospective study participants. Before DNA extraction, prospective study blood samples were shipped either frozen or at room temperature. About this clone: Its antigen is not yet known. No qualities accompany the bases; no much larger clone lies one base away.

Germline trimming amounts to 4 bases on V and 5 bases on J, with 7 as the count of junction bases outside the gene matches. The germline V gene gives CDR1 as SNHLY and CDR2 as FYNNEI. Reading from cysteine to phenylalanine, the CDR3 counts 14 amino acids. The retained sequence is limited to the CDR3, 42 bases, with the frame set at the first base. Sequenced: PBMCs or T cells enriched from blood (not recorded which). This receptor was identified in a woman in her forties or fifties in a cohort exposed to, infected with or recovered from COVID-19 (not recorded which). The receptor chain draws on TRBV2 and TRBJ2-5, with 7 central nucleotides matching TRBD2. For the CDR3, the sequence is CASSAGTITETQYF. The bases are TGTGCCAGCAGTGCCGGGACTATTACGGAGACCCAGTACTTC.